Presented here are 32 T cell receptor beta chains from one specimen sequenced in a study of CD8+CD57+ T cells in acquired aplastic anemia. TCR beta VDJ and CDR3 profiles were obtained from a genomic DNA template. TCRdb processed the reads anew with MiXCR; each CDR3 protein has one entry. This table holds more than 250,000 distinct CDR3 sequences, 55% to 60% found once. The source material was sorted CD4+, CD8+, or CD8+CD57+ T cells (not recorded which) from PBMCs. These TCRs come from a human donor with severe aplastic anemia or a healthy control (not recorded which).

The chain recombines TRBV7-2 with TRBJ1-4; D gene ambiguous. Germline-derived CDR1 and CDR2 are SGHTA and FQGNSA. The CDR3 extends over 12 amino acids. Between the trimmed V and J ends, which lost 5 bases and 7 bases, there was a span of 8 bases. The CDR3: CASSPTTEKLFF. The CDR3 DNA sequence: TGTGCCAGCAGCCCAACCACTGAAAAACTGTTTTTT.

Here the CDR3 reads CASTKVNEQFF. Written as DNA, the CDR3 is TGTGCCAGCACAAAAGTCAATGAGCAGTTCTTC. V and J are TRBV12-3 or TRBV12-4 and TRBJ2-1; no definite D call. The CDR3 is 11 residues long. Trimming shortened V by 7 bases and J by 6 bases, and 7 bases separated the two germline ends.

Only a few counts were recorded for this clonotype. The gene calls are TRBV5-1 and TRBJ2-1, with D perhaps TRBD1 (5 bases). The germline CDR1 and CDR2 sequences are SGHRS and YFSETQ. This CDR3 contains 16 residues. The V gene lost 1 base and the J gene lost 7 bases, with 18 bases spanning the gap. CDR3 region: CASSLRAGKTTNEQFF. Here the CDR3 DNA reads TGCGCCAGCAGCTTGCGGGCAGGGAAGACAACAAATGAGCAGTTCTTC.

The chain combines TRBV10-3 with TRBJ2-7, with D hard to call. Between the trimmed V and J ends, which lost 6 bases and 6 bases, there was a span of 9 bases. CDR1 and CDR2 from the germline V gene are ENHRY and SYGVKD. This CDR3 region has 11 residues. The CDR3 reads CAISTPGEQYF. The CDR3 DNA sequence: TGTGCCATCAGCACACCGGGCGAGCAGTACTTC.

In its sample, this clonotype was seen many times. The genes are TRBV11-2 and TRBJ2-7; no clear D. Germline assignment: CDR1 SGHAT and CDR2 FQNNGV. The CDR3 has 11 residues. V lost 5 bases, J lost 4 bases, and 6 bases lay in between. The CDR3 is CASSAQYEQYF. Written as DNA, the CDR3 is TGTGCCAGCAGCGCTCAGTACGAGCAGTACTTC. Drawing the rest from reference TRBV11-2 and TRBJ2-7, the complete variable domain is EAGVAQSPRYKIIEKRQSVAFWCNPISGHATLYWYQQILGQGPKLLIQFQNNGVVDDSQLPKDRFSAERLKGVDSTLKIQPAKLEDSAVYLCASSAQYEQYFGPGTRLTVT.

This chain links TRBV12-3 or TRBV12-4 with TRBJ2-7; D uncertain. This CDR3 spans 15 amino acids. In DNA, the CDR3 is TGTGCTAGTGGCCCGATGAGGACGAGCTCCTACGAGCAGTACTTC. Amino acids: CASGPMRTSSYEQYF.

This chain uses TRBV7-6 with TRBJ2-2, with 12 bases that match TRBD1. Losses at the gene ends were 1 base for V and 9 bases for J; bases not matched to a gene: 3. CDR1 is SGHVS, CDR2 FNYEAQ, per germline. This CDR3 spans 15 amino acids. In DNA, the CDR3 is TGTGCCAGCAGCTTAGAGGGACAGGGGGCGCGGGAGCTGTTTTTT. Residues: CASSLEGQGARELFF. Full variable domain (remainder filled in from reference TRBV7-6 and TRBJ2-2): GAGVSQSPRYKVTKRGQDVALRCDPISGHVSLYWYRQALGQGPEFLTYFNYEAQQDKSGLPNDRFSAERPEGSISTLTIQRTEQRDSAMYRCASSLEGQGARELFFGEGSRLTVL.

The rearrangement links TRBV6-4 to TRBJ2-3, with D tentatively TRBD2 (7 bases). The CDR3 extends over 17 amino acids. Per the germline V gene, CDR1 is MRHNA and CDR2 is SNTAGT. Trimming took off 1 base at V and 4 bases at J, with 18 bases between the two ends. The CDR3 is CASSDWRGGKGADTQYF. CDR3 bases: TGTGCCAGCAGTGACTGGAGGGGGGGCAAAGGAGCAGATACGCAGTATTTT.

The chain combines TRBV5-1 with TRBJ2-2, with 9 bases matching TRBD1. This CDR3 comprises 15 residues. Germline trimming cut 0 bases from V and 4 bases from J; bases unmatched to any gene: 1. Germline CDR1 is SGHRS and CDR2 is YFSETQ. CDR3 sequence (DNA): TGCGCCAGCAGCTTGGACAGGGGGCTCACCGGGGAGCTGTTTTTT. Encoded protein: CASSLDRGLTGELFF. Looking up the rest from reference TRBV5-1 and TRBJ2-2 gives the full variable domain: KAGVTQTPRYLIKTRGQQVTLSCSPISGHRSVSWYQQTPGQGLQFLFEYFSETQRNKGNFPGRFSGRQFSNSRSEMNVSTLELGDSALYLCASSLDRGLTGELFFGEGSRLTVL.

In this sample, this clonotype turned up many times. CDR3 region: CAISDEAANYGYTF. CDR3 nucleotides: TGTGCCATCAGTGACGAGGCAGCTAACTATGGCTACACCTTC. The chain joins TRBV10-3 to TRBJ1-2, with no clear D. The CDR3 length is 14 residues. V lost 3 bases to trimming and J lost 0 bases, with 8 bases between them. Germline values: CDR1 ENHRY, CDR2 SYGVKD.

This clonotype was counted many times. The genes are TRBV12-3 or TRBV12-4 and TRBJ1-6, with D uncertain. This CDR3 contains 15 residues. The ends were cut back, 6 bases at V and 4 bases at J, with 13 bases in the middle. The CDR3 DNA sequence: TGTGCCAGCAGCCCAACGATCGGGTATAATTCACCCCTCCACTTT. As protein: CASSPTIGYNSPLHF.

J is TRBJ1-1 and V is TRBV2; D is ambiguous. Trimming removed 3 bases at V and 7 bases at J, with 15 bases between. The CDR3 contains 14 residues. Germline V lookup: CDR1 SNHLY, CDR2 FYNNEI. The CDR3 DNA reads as TGTGCCAGCAGTGAGGGTACCTCCAGCAATGAAGCTTTCTTT. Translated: CASSEGTSSNEAFF.

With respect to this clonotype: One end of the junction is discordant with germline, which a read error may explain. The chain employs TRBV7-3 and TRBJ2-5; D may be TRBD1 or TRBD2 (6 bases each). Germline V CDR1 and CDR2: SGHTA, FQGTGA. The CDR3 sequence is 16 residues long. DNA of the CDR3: TGTGCCGGCAGCTTAGGGGGGCCAGGGCGACAAGAGACCCAGTACTTC. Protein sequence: CAGSLGGPGRQETQYF.

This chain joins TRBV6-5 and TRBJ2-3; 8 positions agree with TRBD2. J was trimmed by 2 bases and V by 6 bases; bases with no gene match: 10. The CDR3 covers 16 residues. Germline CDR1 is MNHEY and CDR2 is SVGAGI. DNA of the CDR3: TGTGCCAGCAGCCCGCGTCGGGGGGGCCCCACAGATACGCAGTATTTT. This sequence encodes CASSPRRGGPTDTQYF.

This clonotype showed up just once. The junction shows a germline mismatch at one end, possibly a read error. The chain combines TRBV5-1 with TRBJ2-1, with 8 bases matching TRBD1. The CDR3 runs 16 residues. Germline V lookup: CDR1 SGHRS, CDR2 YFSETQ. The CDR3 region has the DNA TGCGTCAGCAGCTTAGCCGGGACAGGACCCTACAATGAGCAGTTCTTC. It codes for CVSSLAGTGPYNEQFF.

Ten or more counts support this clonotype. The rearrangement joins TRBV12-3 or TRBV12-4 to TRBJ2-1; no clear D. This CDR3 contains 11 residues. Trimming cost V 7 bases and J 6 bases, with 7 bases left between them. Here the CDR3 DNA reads TGTGCCAGCACGACCTCCAATGAGCAGTTCTTC. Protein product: CASTTSNEQFF.

The CDR3 sequence: CASSCASTGGGNEQYF. CDR3 DNA: TGTGCCAGCAGTTGCGCATCGACAGGGGGAGGTAACGAGCAGTACTTC. This chain links TRBV6-5 with TRBJ2-7; 9 bases agree with TRBD1. CDR3 length: 16 residues. Germline V lookup: CDR1 MNHEY, CDR2 SVGAGI. V dropped 4 bases and J dropped 5; count of bases not matched to a gene: 12.

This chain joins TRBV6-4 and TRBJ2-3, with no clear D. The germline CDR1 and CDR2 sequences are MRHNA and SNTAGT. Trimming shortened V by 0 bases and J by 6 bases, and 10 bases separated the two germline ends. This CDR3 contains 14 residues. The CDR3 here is CASSDSDGEDTQYF. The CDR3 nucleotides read TGTGCCAGCAGTGACTCTGATGGAGAGGATACGCAGTATTTT.

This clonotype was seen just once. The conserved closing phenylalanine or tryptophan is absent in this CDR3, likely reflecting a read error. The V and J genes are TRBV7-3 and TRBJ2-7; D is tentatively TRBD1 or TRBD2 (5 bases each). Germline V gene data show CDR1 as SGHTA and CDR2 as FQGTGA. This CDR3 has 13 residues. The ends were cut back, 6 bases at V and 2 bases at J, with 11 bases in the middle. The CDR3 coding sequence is TGTGCCAGCAGTGGGGACGGGACCTACGAGCAGTACTTA. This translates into CASSGDGTYEQYL.

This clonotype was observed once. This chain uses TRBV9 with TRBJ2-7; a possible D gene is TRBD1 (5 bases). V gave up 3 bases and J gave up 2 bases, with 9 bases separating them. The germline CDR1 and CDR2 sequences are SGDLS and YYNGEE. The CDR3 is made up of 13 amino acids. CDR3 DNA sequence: TGTGCCAGCAGCGCTACAGGACCCTACGAGCAGTACTTC. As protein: CASSATGPYEQYF.

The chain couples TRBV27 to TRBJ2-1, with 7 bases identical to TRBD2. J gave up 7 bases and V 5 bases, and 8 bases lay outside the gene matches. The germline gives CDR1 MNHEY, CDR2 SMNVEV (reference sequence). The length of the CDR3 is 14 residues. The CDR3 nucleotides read TGTGCCAGCAGTCCTCGTGGAGCGGGAAATGAGCAGTTCTTC. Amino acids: CASSPRGAGNEQFF.

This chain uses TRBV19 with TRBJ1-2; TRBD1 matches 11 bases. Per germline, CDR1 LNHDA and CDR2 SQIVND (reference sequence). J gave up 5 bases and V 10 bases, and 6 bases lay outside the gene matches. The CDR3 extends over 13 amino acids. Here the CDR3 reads CATSGTGGYGYTF. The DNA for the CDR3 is TGTGCCACCTCTGGGACAGGGGGGTATGGCTACACCTTC.

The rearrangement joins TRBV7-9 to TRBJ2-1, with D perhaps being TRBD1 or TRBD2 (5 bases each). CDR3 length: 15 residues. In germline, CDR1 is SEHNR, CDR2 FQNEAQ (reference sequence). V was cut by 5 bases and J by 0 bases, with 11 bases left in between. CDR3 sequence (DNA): TGTGCCAGCAGCCCGGGACGGAGCTCCTACAATGAGCAGTTCTTC. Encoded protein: CASSPGRSSYNEQFF.

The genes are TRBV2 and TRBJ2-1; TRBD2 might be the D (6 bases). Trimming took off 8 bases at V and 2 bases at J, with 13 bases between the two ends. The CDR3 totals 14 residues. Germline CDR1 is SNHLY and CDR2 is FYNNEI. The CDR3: CASGVADPYNEQFF. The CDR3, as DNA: TGTGCCAGCGGGGTAGCGGACCCCTACAATGAGCAGTTCTTC.

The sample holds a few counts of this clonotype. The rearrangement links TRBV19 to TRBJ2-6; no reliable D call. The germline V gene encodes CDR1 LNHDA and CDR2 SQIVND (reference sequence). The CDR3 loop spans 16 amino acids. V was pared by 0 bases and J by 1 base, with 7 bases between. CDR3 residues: CASSIEGGSGANVLTF. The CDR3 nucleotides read TGTGCCAGTAGTATAGAAGGTGGGTCTGGGGCCAACGTCCTGACTTTC.

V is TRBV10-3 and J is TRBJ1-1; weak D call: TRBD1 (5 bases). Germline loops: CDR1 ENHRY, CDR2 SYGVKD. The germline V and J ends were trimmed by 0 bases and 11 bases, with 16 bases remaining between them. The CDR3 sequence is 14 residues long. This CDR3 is CAISESAPGGFAFF. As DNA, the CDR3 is TGTGCCATCAGTGAGTCAGCCCCCGGGGGGTTTGCTTTCTTT.

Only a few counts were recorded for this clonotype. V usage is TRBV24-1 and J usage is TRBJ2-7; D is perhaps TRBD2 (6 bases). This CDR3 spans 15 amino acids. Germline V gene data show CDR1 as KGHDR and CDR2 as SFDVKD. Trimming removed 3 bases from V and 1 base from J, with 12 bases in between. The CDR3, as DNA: TGTGCCACCAGTGATCCCAGACTAGGTTCCTACGAGCAGTACTTC. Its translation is CATSDPRLGSYEQYF.

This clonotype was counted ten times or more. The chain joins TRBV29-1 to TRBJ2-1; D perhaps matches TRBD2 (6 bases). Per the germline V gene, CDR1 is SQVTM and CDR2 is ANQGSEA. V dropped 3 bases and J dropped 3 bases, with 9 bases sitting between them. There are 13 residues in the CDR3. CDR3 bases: TGCAGCGTTGACGGGGGAGTCTACAATGAGCAGTTCTTC. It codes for CSVDGGVYNEQFF.

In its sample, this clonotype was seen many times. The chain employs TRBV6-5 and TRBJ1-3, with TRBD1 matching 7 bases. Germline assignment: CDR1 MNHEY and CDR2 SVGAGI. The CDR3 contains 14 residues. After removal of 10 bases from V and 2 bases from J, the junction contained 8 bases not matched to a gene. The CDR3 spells CATREGAAGNTIYF. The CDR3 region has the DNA TGTGCCACCCGGGAGGGGGCTGCTGGAAACACCATATATTTT.

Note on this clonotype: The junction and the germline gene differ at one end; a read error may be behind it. CDR3 sequence: CASSLRGEGNQPQHF. DNA of the CDR3: TGTGCTAGCAGCTTACGGGGGGAGGGCAATCAGCCCCAGCATTTT. This rearrangement joins TRBV7-7 to TRBJ1-5, with D perhaps matching TRBD1 (5 bases). This CDR3 has 15 residues. Germline loops: CDR1 SSHAT, CDR2 FNYEAQ (reference sequence).

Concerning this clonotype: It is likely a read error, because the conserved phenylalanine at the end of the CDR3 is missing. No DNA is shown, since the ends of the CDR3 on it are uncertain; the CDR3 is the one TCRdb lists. The CDR3 spells CASSWVDRLNY. The rearrangement joins TRBV5-6 to TRBJ1-1; the D call in the table, TRBD1, was not verified against the DNA. Inclusive of both ends, the CDR3 amounts to 11 amino acids. The germline gives CDR1 SGHDT, CDR2 YYEEEE.

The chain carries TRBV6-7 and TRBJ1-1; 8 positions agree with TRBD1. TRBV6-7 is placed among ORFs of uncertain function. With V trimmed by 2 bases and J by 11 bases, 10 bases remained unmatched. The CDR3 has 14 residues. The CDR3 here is CASSYPAGGSPAFF. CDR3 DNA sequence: TGTGCCAGCAGTTACCCCGCAGGGGGCTCGCCCGCTTTCTTT.